The source of this TCR beta chain is a study of T cell responses to AZD1222 COVID-19 vaccine listed by TCRdb under 2021. Turning to the overall study: TCR sequencing covered some 240 trial participants: 207 given two doses of AZD1222 and approximately 26 given two doses of MenACWY control vaccine. Enrollment into the trials was organized by age into subgroups of 18-55, 56-69 and 70-plus years, and those subgroups contained approximately 150, 30 and 60 TCR-sequenced participants, respectively. Broader findings and caveats from the paper: Because no day 14 peak-response samples were available, repertoires were characterized only after the peak T cell response. In the small 56-69-year group, the increase in depth fell short of significance, most likely because of low power. A significant rise in spike-specific TCR breadth and depth was observed after two AZD1222 doses relative to day 0 and relative to MenACWY recipients. The whole spike protein was spanned by vaccine-associated CD4 TCRs, and dominant responses were seen in regions 160-218 and 743-854. Only 5 to 7 AZD1222 recipients were SARS-CoV-2 seropositive at baseline, limiting conclusions about previously exposed vaccinees. Reportedly, close to half of the unique spike-specific TCRs recognized epitopes lying outside the regions that are mutated in the B.1.351 and B.1.1.7 variants. Participants were mostly white British and included more females than males, and it was suggested by the authors that clonal diversity may have been underestimated.

The label giving this sample's time point can be read as: baseline before first vaccination. The intended sense of this specimen's treatment or condition label: meningococcal conjugate vaccine given as trial control. Samples from vaccinated people were obtained from the UK trials COV001 and COV002, which included a single-blind randomized controlled phase 2/3 trial of AZD1222 (ChAdOx1 nCoV-19) in healthy adults. Trial participant PBMC samples were collected at day 0 and day 28 after the second dose for TCRbeta chain sequencing. V is pared back by 4 bases and J by 9 bases, with 20 bases lying between the germline termini. Via the germline V gene, CDR1 is SGHRS and CDR2 YFSETQ. From cysteine to phenylalanine, the CDR3 is 15 amino acids long. Just CDR3 DNA is preserved here, 45 bases in frame from base 1. As regards this clone: The antigen it recognizes is unknown. It has no much larger one-base neighbor in the sample; base qualities were not kept.

The CDR3 regions of human TCRbeta chains were analyzed by immunosequencing. The source study handled its data this way. Repertoire TCRs were checked for matches against a reference library of SARS-CoV-2-specific TCRs that had been generated using the MIRA antigen-specificity platform. Breadth meant the fraction of unique TCRs that were SARS-CoV-2-associated, whereas depth meant the fraction of total T cells that were SARS-CoV-2-associated. Using the MIRA data, every spike-specific TCR was mapped to the spike region that the TCR reacted to and assigned to either a CD4 or a CD8 class. Log10-transformed breadth and depth values were compared by one-way ANOVA with Sidak's multiple comparisons tests. Here the immuneACCESS table is served through TCRdb, limited to in-frame sequences with V and J called. Missing clones are a known gap in these copies; in checked studies unresolved V genes cover under half, and the rest lacks a known reason. Clone size and the V and J calls come from that table; the DNA yielded D and trimming. In all, the sample holds 70,000 to 95,000 clones, and roughly nine tenths of those were seen once. 2.8% of the sample comes from the top ten.

The source of this sequence is an adult in good health. The chain couples TRBV5-1 to TRBJ2-1; the best D guess is TRBD2, with 7 bases matching. The specimen comprised peripheral blood, sampled on day 0 of MenACWY control vaccination. CDR3 loop: CASSGQLSGVVEQFF. At the DNA level, the sequence is TGCGCCAGCAGCGGACAGCTCAGCGGGGTGGTTGAGCAGTTCTTC.